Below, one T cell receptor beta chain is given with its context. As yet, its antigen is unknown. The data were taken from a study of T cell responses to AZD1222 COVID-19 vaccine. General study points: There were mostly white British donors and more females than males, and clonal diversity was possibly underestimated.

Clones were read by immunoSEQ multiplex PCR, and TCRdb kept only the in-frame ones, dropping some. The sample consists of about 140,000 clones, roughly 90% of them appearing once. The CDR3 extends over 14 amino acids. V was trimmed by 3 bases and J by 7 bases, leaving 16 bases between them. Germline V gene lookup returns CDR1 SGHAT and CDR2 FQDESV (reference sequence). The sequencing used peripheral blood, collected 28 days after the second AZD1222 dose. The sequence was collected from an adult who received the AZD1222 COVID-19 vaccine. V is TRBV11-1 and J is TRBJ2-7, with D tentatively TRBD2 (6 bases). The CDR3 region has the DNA TGTGCCAGCAGCTTGGGACTGTCAAGAGGAGAGCAGTACTTC. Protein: CASSLGLSRGEQYF.